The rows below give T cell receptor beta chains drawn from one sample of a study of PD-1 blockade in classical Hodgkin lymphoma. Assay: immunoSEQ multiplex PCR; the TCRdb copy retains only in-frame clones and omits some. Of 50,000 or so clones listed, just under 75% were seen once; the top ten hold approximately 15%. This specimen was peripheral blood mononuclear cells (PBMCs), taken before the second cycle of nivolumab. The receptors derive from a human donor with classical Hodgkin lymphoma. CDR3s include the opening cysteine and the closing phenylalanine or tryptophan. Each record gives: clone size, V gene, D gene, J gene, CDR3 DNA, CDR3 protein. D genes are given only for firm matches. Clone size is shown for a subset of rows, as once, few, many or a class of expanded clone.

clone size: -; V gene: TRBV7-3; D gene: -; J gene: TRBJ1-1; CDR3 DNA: TGTGCCAGCAGCTTAAAGACAGGTACGGAAGCTTTCTTT; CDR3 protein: CASSLKTGTEAFF
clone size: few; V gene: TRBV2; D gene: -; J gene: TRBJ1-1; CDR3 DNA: TGTGCCAGCAAGGGGACAAGGAACGGGGGGGCTGAAGCTTTCTTT; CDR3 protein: CASKGTRNGGAEAFF
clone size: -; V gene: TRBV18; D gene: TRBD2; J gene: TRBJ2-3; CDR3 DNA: TGTGCCAGCTCACCACGGCCAGCGGGAGGGCCGGGTACGCAGTATTTT; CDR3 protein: CASSPRPAGGPGTQYF
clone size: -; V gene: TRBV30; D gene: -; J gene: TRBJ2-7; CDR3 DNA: TGTGCCTGGAGTTCGTTGGGCCCTCCCTACGAGCAGTACTTC; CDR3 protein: CAWSSLGPPYEQYF
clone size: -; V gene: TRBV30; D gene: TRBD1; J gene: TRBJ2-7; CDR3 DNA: TGTGCCGGAGGACAGGGGGCACCCTACGAGCAGTACTTC; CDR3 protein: CAGGQGAPYEQYF
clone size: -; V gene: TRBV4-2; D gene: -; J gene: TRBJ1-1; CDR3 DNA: TGTGCCAGCAGCCAAGATGTAGGATGGAACACTGAAGCTTTCTTT; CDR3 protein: CASSQDVGWNTEAFF
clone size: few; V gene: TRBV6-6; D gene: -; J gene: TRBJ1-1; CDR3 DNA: TGTGCCAGCAGCCGTACATCGAACACTGAAGCTTTCTTT; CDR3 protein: CASSRTSNTEAFF
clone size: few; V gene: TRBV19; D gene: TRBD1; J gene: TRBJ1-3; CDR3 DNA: TGTGCCAGTAGTATGGGTCGGACAGGGAGCTCTGGAAACACCATATATTTT; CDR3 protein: CASSMGRTGSSGNTIYF
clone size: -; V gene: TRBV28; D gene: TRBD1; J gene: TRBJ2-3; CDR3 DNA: TGTGCCAGCAGTGGGGACAGGGGGCCCACAGATACGCAGTATTTT; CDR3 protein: CASSGDRGPTDTQYF
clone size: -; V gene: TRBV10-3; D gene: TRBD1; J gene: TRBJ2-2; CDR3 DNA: TGTGCCATCAGCGGGACAGGGGGTGCCGGGGAGCTGTTTTTT; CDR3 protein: CAISGTGGAGELFF
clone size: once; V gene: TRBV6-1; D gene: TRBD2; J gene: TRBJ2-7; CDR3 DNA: TGTGCCAGCAGTGAGTTAGCGGGCTCTTCCTACGAGCAGTACTTC; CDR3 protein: CASSELAGSSYEQYF
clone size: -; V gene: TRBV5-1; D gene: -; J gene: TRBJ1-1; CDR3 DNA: TGCGCCAGCAGCTTGGTCAGACAGAGCCAAAACACTGAAGCTTTCTTT; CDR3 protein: CASSLVRQSQNTEAFF
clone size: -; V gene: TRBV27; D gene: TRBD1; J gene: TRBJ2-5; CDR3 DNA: TGTGCCAGCAGTGAACAGGGGGCTGAGACCCAGTACTTC; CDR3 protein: CASSEQGAETQYF
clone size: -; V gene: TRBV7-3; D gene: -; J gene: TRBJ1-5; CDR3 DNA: TGTGCCAGCAGCTTATCGGCGGGGGGCAATCAGCCCCAGCATTTT; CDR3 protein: CASSLSAGGNQPQHF
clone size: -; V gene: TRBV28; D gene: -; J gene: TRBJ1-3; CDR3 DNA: TGTGCCAGCAGTCTGATGAACACCATATATTTT; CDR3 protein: CASSLMNTIYF
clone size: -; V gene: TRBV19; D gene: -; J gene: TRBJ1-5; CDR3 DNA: TGTGCCAGTCAGGAGGGGGGGTATAGCAATCAGCCCCAGCATTTT; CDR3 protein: CASQEGGYSNQPQHF
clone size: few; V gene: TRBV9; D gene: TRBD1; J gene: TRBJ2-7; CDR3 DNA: TGTGCCAGCAGCGCGGACAGGGTATCCTACGAGCAGTACTTC; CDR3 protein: CASSADRVSYEQYF
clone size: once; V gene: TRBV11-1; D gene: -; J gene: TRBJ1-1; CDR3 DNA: TGTGCCAGCAGCGCGGGGCAAATAATGAACACTGAAGCTTTCTTT; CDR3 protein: CASSAGQIMNTEAFF
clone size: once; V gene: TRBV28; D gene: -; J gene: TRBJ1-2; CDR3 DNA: TGTGCCAGCACCTCTCTGTCGGCTCCTGGTGGCTACACCTTC; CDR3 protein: CASTSLSAPGGYTF
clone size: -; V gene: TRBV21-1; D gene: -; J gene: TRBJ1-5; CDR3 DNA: TGTGCCAGCGGCAAAGCGCGTAAGAGGGCTTTTAGGAACCATCAGCCCCAGCATTTT; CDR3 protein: CASGKARKRAFRNHQPQHF
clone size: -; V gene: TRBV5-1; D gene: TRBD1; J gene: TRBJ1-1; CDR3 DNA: TGCGCCAGCAGCTTAGGGGGACAGTACACTGAAGCTTTCTTT; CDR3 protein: CASSLGGQYTEAFF
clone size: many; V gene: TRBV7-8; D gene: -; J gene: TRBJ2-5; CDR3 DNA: TGTGCCAGCAGCCAAATGACAGGTCGGGAGACCCAGTACTTC; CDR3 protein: CASSQMTGRETQYF
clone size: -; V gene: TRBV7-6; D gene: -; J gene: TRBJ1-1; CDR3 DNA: TGTGCCAGCAGCTTAGACGGGCCCAGAGGGGAAGCTTTCTTT; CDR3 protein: CASSLDGPRGEAFF
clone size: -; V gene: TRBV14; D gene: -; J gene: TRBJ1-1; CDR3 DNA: TGTGCCAGCAGCCAAGTCGGGGAAACTGAAGCTTTCTTT; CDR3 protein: CASSQVGETEAFF
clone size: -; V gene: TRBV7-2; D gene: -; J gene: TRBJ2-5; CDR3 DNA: TGTGCCAGCAGTATACGGTGGGGAGAGACCCAGTACTTC; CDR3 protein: CASSIRWGETQYF
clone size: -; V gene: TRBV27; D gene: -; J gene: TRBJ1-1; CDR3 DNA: TGTGCCAGCAGTTTATCTGGGGGGGGTAACACTGAAGCTTTCTTT; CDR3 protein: CASSLSGGGNTEAFF
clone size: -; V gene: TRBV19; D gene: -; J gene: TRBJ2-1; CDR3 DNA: TGTGCCAGTAGTACAGGGATGAATGAGCAGTTCTTC; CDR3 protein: CASSTGMNEQFF
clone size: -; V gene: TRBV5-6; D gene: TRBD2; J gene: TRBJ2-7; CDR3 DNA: TGTGCCAGCAGCCAGAAACCGGGACTAGCAGGATACGAGCAGTACTTC; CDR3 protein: CASSQKPGLAGYEQYF
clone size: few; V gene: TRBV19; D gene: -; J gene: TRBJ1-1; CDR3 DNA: TGTGCCAGTAGTCCTGGACTCATGAACACTGAAGCTTTCTTT; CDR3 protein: CASSPGLMNTEAFF
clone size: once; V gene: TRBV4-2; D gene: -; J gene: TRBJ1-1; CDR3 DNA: TGTGCCAGCAGCCCCTCTACGGGGAGGAGCACTGAAGCTTTCTTT; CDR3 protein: CASSPSTGRSTEAFF
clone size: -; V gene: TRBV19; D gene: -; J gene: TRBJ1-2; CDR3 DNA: TGTGCCAGTAGTATAGATCACTACAGTGCGTATGGCTACACCTTC; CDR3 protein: CASSIDHYSAYGYTF
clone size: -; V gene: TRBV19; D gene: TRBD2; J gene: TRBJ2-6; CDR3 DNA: TGTGCCAGTAGTATATCCCGGGAGGGCTCTGGGGCCAACGTCCTGACTTTC; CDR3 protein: CASSISREGSGANVLTF
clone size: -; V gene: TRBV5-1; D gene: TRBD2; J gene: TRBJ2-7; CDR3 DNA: TGCGCCAGCAGCTTAGCTAGCGGGTTCTCCTACGAGCAGTACTTC; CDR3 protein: CASSLASGFSYEQYF
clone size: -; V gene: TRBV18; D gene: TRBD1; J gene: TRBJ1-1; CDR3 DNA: TGTGCCAGCTCACCTCGGGGGCAGGGGGGTAACACTGAAGCTTTCTTT; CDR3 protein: CASSPRGQGGNTEAFF
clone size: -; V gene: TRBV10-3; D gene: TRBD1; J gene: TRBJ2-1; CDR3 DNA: TGTGCCATCAGTGACTCGAGGGACAGGGACTACAATGAGCAGTTCTTC; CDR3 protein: CAISDSRDRDYNEQFF
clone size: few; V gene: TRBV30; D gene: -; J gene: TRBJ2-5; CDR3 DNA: TGTGCCTGGAGTGAGCTAGCGGAGACCCAGTACTTC; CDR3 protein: CAWSELAETQYF
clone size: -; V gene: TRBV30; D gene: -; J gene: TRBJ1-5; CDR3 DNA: TGTGCCTGGAGTGTACTACAGGGAAGCAATCAGCCCCAGCATTTT; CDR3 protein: CAWSVLQGSNQPQHF
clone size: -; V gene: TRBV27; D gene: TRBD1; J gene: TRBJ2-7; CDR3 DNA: TGTGCCAGCAGTCCACCCCCGGGACAGGGTCCGAACGAGCAGTACTTC; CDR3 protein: CASSPPPGQGPNEQYF
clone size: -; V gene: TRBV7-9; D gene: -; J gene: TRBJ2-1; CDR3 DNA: TGTGCCAGCAGCACACCCCCCAGGAATGAGCAGTTCTTC; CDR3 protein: CASSTPPRNEQFF
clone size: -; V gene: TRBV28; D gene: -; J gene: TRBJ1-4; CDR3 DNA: TGTGCCAGCAGTTTTAACATCATGGAGCCAACTAATGAAAAACTGTTTTTT; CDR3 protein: CASSFNIMEPTNEKLFF
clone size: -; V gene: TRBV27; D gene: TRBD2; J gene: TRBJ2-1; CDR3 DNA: TGTGCCAGCAGCCCAACTAGCGGGAGGGGTTACAATGAGCAGTTCTTC; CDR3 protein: CASSPTSGRGYNEQFF
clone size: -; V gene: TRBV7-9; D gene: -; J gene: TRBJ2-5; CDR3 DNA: TGTGCCAGCAGCTTAGGAGGGTGGCAAGAGACCCAGTACTTC; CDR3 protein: CASSLGGWQETQYF
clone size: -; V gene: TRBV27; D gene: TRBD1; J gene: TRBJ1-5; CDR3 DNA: TGTGCCAGCAGACTCAGGACAGGGGATAGCAATCAGCCCCAGCATTTT; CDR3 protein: CASRLRTGDSNQPQHF
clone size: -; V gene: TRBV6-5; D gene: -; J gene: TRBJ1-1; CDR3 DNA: TGTGCCAGCAGATGGTTGGGTCGGACTGAAGCTTTCTTT; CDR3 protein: CASRWLGRTEAFF
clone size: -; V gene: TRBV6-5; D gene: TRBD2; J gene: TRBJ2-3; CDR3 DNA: TGTGCCAGCAGTCCTCTAGCGGGAGTAGCAGATACGCAGTATTTT; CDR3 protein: CASSPLAGVADTQYF
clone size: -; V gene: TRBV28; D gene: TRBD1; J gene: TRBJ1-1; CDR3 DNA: TGTGCCAGCACCCCCAGGGGGACTGAAGCTTTCTTT; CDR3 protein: CASTPRGTEAFF
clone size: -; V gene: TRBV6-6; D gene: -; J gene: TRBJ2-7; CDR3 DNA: TGTGCCAGCAGTTACGTGGACAGCTCCTACGAGCAGTACTTC; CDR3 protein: CASSYVDSSYEQYF